The 30 T cell receptor beta chains reported below all come from one sample, sequenced in a study of PD-L1 blockade in urothelial cancer. Described time point: pretreatment peripheral blood. Clones were read by immunoSEQ multiplex PCR, and TCRdb kept only the in-frame ones, dropping some. The data contain roughly 100,000 clones, more than 70% of them singletons. The specimen was PBMCs, collected around atezolizumab (anti-PD-L1) treatment. The receptor set was obtained from a woman of 80 years or more with urothelial cancer.

The V and J genes are TRBV5-1 and TRBJ2-2; TRBD1 aligns across 7 bases. Trimming cost V 4 bases and J 6 bases; bases outside gene matches: 9. Germline CDR1 and CDR2: SGHRS and YFSETQ. The CDR3 is made up of 15 amino acids. Here the CDR3 DNA reads TGCGCCAGCAGCGTCGGGACCCAGGGGGCCGGGGAGCTGTTTTTT. Translating it yields CASSVGTQGAGELFF.

J is TRBJ2-7 and V is TRBV5-4; TRBD2 might be the D (6 bases). The CDR3 has 15 amino acids. V was trimmed by 2 bases and J by 5 bases, leaving 17 bases between them. Germline CDR1 and CDR2: SGHNT and YYREEE (reference sequence). CDR3 in DNA: TGTGCCAGCAGCTTTAAAGTGGCGGGAACGGACGAGCAGTACTTC. Translating gives CASSFKVAGTDEQYF.

This clone was seen just once. The gene calls are TRBV10-3 and TRBJ2-3; weak D call: TRBD2 (5 bases). The CDR3 is made up of 13 amino acids. Looked up from germline, CDR1 is ENHRY and CDR2 is SYGVKD. The germline V and J ends were trimmed by 4 bases and 4 bases, with 9 bases remaining between them. CDR3 sequence: CAISVVASDTQYF. Written as DNA, the CDR3 is TGTGCCATCAGTGTAGTAGCGTCAGATACGCAGTATTTT.

V gene TRBV29-1 combines with J gene TRBJ2-1; D is uncertain. CDR1 and CDR2 from the germline V gene are SQVTM and ANQGSEA. The CDR3 consists of 14 residues. Trimming stripped 0 bases from V and 3 bases from J, with 9 bases between. The CDR3 DNA reads TGCAGCGTTGAAGATCCCGGGTACTACAATGAGCAGTTCTTC. This translates into CSVEDPGYYNEQFF.

The rearrangement joins TRBV15 to TRBJ1-1; D is perhaps TRBD1 (5 bases). Deletions cut 3 bases from V and 1 base from J, with 9 bases between. Germline lookup yields CDR1 LNHNV and CDR2 YYDKDF (reference sequence). This CDR3 spans 14 amino acids. DNA of the CDR3: TGTGCCACCAGCAGGTCACAGGCGAACACTGAAGCTTTCTTT. It codes for CATSRSQANTEAFF.

This chain uses TRBV29-1 with TRBJ1-2; no clear D. Between the trimmed V and J ends, which lost 4 bases and 8 bases, there was a span of 8 bases. This CDR3 region has 10 residues. Germline V gene sequence: CDR1 SQVTM, CDR2 ANQGSEA. The CDR3 sequence: CSVGEDGYTF. The CDR3 region has the DNA TGCAGCGTTGGGGAGGACGGCTACACCTTC. The variable domain in full, with the rest retrieved from reference TRBV29-1 and TRBJ1-2, is SAVISQKPSRDICQRGTSLTIQCQVDSQVTMMFWYRQQPGQSLTLIATANQGSEATYESGFVIDKFPISRPNLTFSTLTVSNMSPEDSSIYLCSVGEDGYTFGSGTRLTVV.

The chain links TRBV5-1 to TRBJ2-1; 12 bases are a match to TRBD2. The CDR3 loop spans 15 amino acids. The V gene end was trimmed by 4 bases and the J gene end by 4 bases; junction bases not matched to a gene: 3. The germline gives CDR1 SGHRS, CDR2 YFSETQ. CDR3 amino acids: CASSQLAGGYNEQFF. Here the CDR3 DNA reads TGCGCCAGCAGCCAGCTAGCGGGAGGGTACAATGAGCAGTTCTTC.

This clone turned up a few times. This rearrangement joins TRBV7-2 to TRBJ2-1, with 8 bases fitting TRBD2. The V segment lost 5 bases and the J segment 6 bases; nucleotides outside the gene matches: 6. Per germline, CDR1 SGHTA and CDR2 FQGNSA. The CDR3 covers 14 residues. CDR3 sequence reads: CASSTSGGGNEQFF. The CDR3 DNA reads as TGTGCCAGCAGCACCTCCGGGGGGGGCAATGAGCAGTTCTTC. Based on the CDR3 plus reference TRBV7-2 and TRBJ2-1, the full variable domain is GAGVSQSPSNKVTEKGKDVELRCDPISGHTALYWYRQSLGQGLEFLIYFQGNSAPDKSGLPSDRFSAERTGGSVSTLTIQRTQQEDSAVYLCASSTSGGGNEQFFGPGTRLTVL.

The CDR3 is CAWKSGTGISSYNEQFF. CDR3 bases: TGTGCCTGGAAATCAGGGACAGGAATTTCCTCCTACAATGAGCAGTTCTTC. The rearrangement uses TRBV30 and TRBJ2-1, with TRBD1 identical over 8 bases. Germline V gene sequence: CDR1 GTSNPN, CDR2 SVGIG (reference sequence). The CDR3 runs 17 residues. The trim removed 4 bases at V and 0 bases at J, leaving 11 bases unmatched.

This clone was counted a single time. The chain joins TRBV6-1 to TRBJ2-7; 11 bases align to TRBD1. Germline V gene sequence: CDR1 MNHNS, CDR2 SASEGT. The CDR3 consists of 15 residues. With 6 bases clipped from V and 4 bases from J, the junction kept 8 bases outside the gene matches. The CDR3 here is CASRSGTGGKYEQYF. The CDR3, as DNA: TGTGCCAGCAGATCCGGGACAGGGGGTAAATACGAGCAGTACTTC.

The chain has TRBV5-3 and TRBJ2-1; 9 bases map to TRBD1. TRBV5-3 is an open reading frame whose function is uncertain. The CDR3 covers 14 residues. The trim removed 4 bases at V and 4 bases at J, leaving 3 bases unmatched. The CDR3 bases are TGTGCCAGAAGCCCGGGACAGGGTTACAATGAGCAGTTCTTC. It translates to CARSPGQGYNEQFF.

This clone appeared once. This chain connects TRBV29-1 to TRBJ2-4; 10 nucleotides agree with TRBD2. The germline CDR1 and CDR2 sequences are SQVTM and ANQGSEA. V trimming: 4 bases; J trimming: 3 bases; junction bases outside the gene matches: 12. The CDR3 sequence is 17 residues long. CDR3 sequence (DNA): TGCAGCGTTGTGGTAGCGGGGGGAGAATGGGGCAAAAACATTCAGTACTTC. Its protein is CSVVVAGGEWGKNIQYF.

The chain is built from TRBV27 and TRBJ1-5, with TRBD1 identical over 8 bases. CDR1 and CDR2 (germline): MNHEY, SMNVEV (reference sequence). CDR3 length: 14 amino acids. V gave up 6 bases and J gave up 4 bases; unmatched junction bases: 5. The DNA of the CDR3 is TGTGCCAGCAGCCTGACAGGGGAGAATCAGCCCCAGCATTTT. This gives the protein CASSLTGENQPQHF.

The chain employs TRBV4-1 and TRBJ1-1; D is ambiguous. CDR3 length equals 15 residues. Germline values: CDR1 MGHRA, CDR2 YSYEKL. Trimming pared 5 bases from V and 0 bases from J, leaving 13 bases between. CDR3 sequence (DNA): TGCGCCAGCAGCACTCAGACAAACCTGAACACTGAAGCTTTCTTT. It codes for CASSTQTNLNTEAFF.

The gene calls are TRBV6-6 and TRBJ2-7; 8 bases are a match to TRBD2. With 6 bases clipped from V and 7 bases from J, the junction kept 8 bases outside the gene matches. The CDR3 is 13 residues long. Germline CDR1 reads MNHNY; CDR2 reads SVGAGI (reference sequence). CDR3 in DNA: TGTGCCAGCAGCCCGGGAGGGGTCCAAGAGCAGTACTTC. Encoded protein: CASSPGGVQEQYF.

The rearrangement joins TRBV6-1 to TRBJ2-1; tentatively, D is TRBD2 (5 bases). The CDR3 has 14 amino acids. Germline-derived CDR1 and CDR2 are MNHNS and SASEGT. Trimming pared 5 bases from V and 3 bases from J, leaving 11 bases between. The CDR3 DNA reads TGTGCCAGCAGTATTAGCGAGCTCTACAATGAGCAGTTCTTC. Protein: CASSISELYNEQFF.

This clone was observed once. This chain links TRBV11-3 with TRBJ2-2; 7 bases map to TRBD1. The V gene's germline CDR1 is SGHNT and CDR2 YENEEA. There are 13 residues in the CDR3. With 3 bases clipped from V and 7 bases from J, the junction kept 2 bases outside the gene matches. The CDR3 reads CASSLGQFGELFF. The CDR3 DNA reads TGTGCCAGCAGCTTGGGACAGTTCGGGGAGCTGTTTTTT.

This rearrangement joins TRBV11-2 to TRBJ1-1; D gene uncertain. V gave up 1 base and J gave up 6 bases, with 9 bases separating them. Germline CDR1 and CDR2: SGHAT and FQNNGV. This CDR3 spans 13 amino acids. As DNA, the CDR3 is TGTGCCAGCAGCTTAGTCAGGATCCCTGAAGCTTTCTTT. Translation gives CASSLVRIPEAFF.

The V gene is TRBV28, the J gene TRBJ2-7, with 8 bases that match TRBD1. Germline V CDR1 and CDR2: MDHEN, SYDVKM. V shed 6 bases, J shed 4 bases, and the junction held 5 bases outside the gene matches. The CDR3 consists of 13 residues. CDR3: CASSRGQGYEQYF. CDR3 DNA: TGTGCCAGCAGCCGAGGACAGGGATACGAGCAGTACTTC.

The V and J genes are TRBV7-7 and TRBJ2-5, with 8 bases matching TRBD2. Germline V gene data show CDR1 as SSHAT and CDR2 as FNYEAQ (reference sequence). CDR3 size: 15 residues. Unmatched junction bases numbered 4, after V lost 3 bases and J lost 1 base. CDR3 bases: TGTGCCAGCAGCTTGGCGGGAGGCTCCCAAGAGACCCAGTACTTC. It translates to CASSLAGGSQETQYF.

V usage is TRBV5-1 and J usage is TRBJ1-4; D gene ambiguous. The CDR3 loop spans 18 amino acids. V was trimmed by 4 bases and J by 0 bases, leaving 19 bases between them. Germline assignment: CDR1 SGHRS and CDR2 YFSETQ. CDR3 protein: CASSRQPPKGATNEKLFF. The CDR3 DNA follows: TGCGCCAGCAGCCGTCAACCCCCCAAGGGAGCAACTAATGAAAAACTGTTTTTT.

The chain employs TRBV10-2 and TRBJ2-2, with D maybe TRBD2 (6 bases). The V and J ends lost 4 bases and 7 bases respectively, with 7 bases between them. Germline values: CDR1 WSHSY, CDR2 SAAADI. This CDR3 has 12 residues. The CDR3 DNA is TGCGCCAGCAGTGCGGGAGTCGGGGAGCTGTTTTTT. Amino acids: CASSAGVGELFF.

This clone was recorded once. This chain connects TRBV7-2 to TRBJ2-1; TRBD2 agrees at 10 bases. Germline CDR1 reads SGHTA; CDR2 reads FQGNSA. The CDR3 sequence is 15 residues long. J was trimmed by 8 bases and V by 5 bases; bases with no gene match: 9. CDR3 in DNA: TGTGCCAGCAGCAGCGGGAGGGGGAATTGGGATGAGCAGTTCTTC. Translating gives CASSSGRGNWDEQFF.

The chain has TRBV27 and TRBJ2-5; D is undetermined. Germline loops: CDR1 MNHEY, CDR2 SMNVEV (reference sequence). V lost 0 bases to trimming and J lost 5 bases, with 13 bases between them. The CDR3 has 15 amino acids. The CDR3 protein is CASSLSLIARETQYF. DNA of the CDR3: TGTGCCAGCAGTTTATCGTTAATAGCTCGGGAGACCCAGTACTTC.

The V and J genes are TRBV15 and TRBJ2-2, with TRBD2 as a possible D gene (5 bases). This CDR3 has 14 residues. Germline CDR1 is LNHNV and CDR2 is YYDKDF (reference sequence). The V end was cut by 0 bases, the J end by 6 bases, with 8 bases between. The CDR3 sequence: CATSRDLAPGELFF. In DNA, the CDR3 is TGTGCCACCAGCAGAGATTTAGCGCCCGGGGAGCTGTTTTTT.

CDR3 DNA: TGTGCCAGCAGCCAAGATCCGGGGGGGTACAAGATGAATAGCAATCAGCCCCAGCATTTT. Translated: CASSQDPGGYKMNSNQPQHF. The V and J genes are TRBV4-2 and TRBJ1-5; D might be TRBD1 (5 bases). Germline CDR1 reads LGHNA; CDR2 reads YNFKEQ. Trimming removed 0 bases at V and 0 bases at J, with 21 bases between. CDR3 length: 20 amino acids.

The rearrangement links TRBV2 to TRBJ2-1; 11 bases line up with TRBD2. V lost 8 bases, J lost 6 bases, and 6 bases stayed unmatched. Germline CDR1 SNHLY, CDR2 FYNNEI. The CDR3 totals 14 residues. CDR3 in DNA: TGTGCCAGCGAGACTAGCGGGATGGTCAATGAGCAGTTCTTC. Translating it yields CASETSGMVNEQFF.

The V and J genes are TRBV7-9 and TRBJ1-4, with 10 bases matching TRBD1. In germline, CDR1 is SEHNR, CDR2 FQNEAQ (reference sequence). J gave up 8 bases and V 1 base, and 7 bases lay outside the gene matches. The CDR3 is made up of 16 amino acids. CDR3 sequence reads: CASSLGDRGQREKLFF. CDR3 nucleotide sequence: TGTGCCAGCAGCTTAGGGGACAGGGGCCAGAGGGAAAAACTGTTTTTT.

The V gene is TRBV9, the J gene TRBJ2-1; D perhaps matches TRBD1 (5 bases). The germline gives CDR1 SGDLS, CDR2 YYNGEE. The CDR3 extends over 15 amino acids. The V and J ends lost 2 bases and 0 bases respectively, with 9 bases between them. This CDR3 reads CASSVQGSSYNEQFF. In nucleotides, the CDR3 is TGTGCCAGCAGCGTTCAGGGTAGCTCCTACAATGAGCAGTTCTTC.

The chain combines TRBV5-1 with TRBJ2-5, with 10 bases that match TRBD1. Per the germline V gene, CDR1 is SGHRS and CDR2 is YFSETQ. This CDR3 region has 14 residues. The V segment lost 3 bases and the J segment 5 bases; nucleotides outside the gene matches: 4. CDR3 coding DNA: TGCGCCAGCAGCTCGACAGGGGGCGAGGAGACCCAGTACTTC. Residues: CASSSTGGEETQYF.